These 19 T cell receptor beta chains were all obtained from the same sample, sequenced in a study of identifying expanded T cells in peripheral blood. Assay used: immunoSEQ multiplex PCR; TCRdb lists only in-frame clones, some missing. The sample carries roughly 96,000 clones, approximately 88% recorded once. The sequenced material came from blood. The receptors stem from a person aged 18 to 69 in good health.

The V call is TRBV19, the J call TRBJ2-7, with D uncertain. This CDR3 region has 12 residues. Germline V gives CDR1 LNHDA, CDR2 SQIVND (reference sequence). V was cut by 1 base and J by 6 bases, with 7 bases left in between. In nucleotides, the CDR3 is TGTGCCAGTAGTATAGTGGGTAGCGAGCAGTACTTC. Its protein product is CASSIVGSEQYF.

The chain couples TRBV2 to TRBJ1-2, with D unresolved. The CDR3 is 14 amino acids. Germline V CDR1 and CDR2: SNHLY, FYNNEI. V was cut by 4 bases and J by 10 bases, with 19 bases left in between. CDR3 amino acids: CASSVTSLTATYTF. In nucleotides, the CDR3 is TGTGCCAGCAGTGTGACGTCCCTGACCGCGACCTACACCTTC.

This sequence joins TRBV13 and TRBJ1-5, with a weak D call TRBD1 (5 bases). The CDR3 is 18 residues long. Germline loops: CDR1 PRHDT, CDR2 FYEKMQ (reference sequence). With 2 bases removed from V and 0 bases from J, the gap between germline ends came to 17 bases. Here the CDR3 DNA reads TGTGCCAGCAGCTTACTCAAACAGGAGATTCATAGCAATCAGCCCCAGCATTTT. The encoded protein is CASSLLKQEIHSNQPQHF.

The rearrangement joins TRBV5-8 to TRBJ1-5, with TRBD1 matching over 7 bases. Germline assignment: CDR1 SGHTS and CDR2 YDEGEE. The trim removed 4 bases at V and 0 bases at J, leaving 7 bases unmatched. The CDR3 loop spans 16 amino acids. The CDR3 loop is CASSRTGDNSNQPQHF. CDR3 coding DNA: TGTGCCAGCAGCCGGACAGGCGATAATAGCAATCAGCCCCAGCATTTT.

The chain recombines TRBV2 with TRBJ1-1; no clear D gene. CDR1 is SNHLY and CDR2 is FYNNEI in the germline V gene. This CDR3 has 13 residues. The CDR3: CATTGVMNTEAFF. DNA for the CDR3: TGTGCTACTACCGGAGTGATGAACACTGAAGCTTTCTTT.

V gene TRBV7-9 combines with J gene TRBJ1-2; D is ambiguous. Germline-derived CDR1 and CDR2 are SEHNR and FQNEAQ (reference sequence). The CDR3 is 15 residues long. Trimming pared 1 base from V and 2 bases from J, leaving 11 bases between. CDR3 in DNA: TGTGCCAGCAGCTTAGGCAGCGGGCGAAACTATGGCTACACCTTC. It encodes CASSLGSGRNYGYTF.

CDR3 in amino acids: CASSPRGGREQYF. The CDR3 DNA reads TGCGCCAGCAGCCCCCGCGGGGGGCGCGAGCAGTACTTC. The rearrangement links TRBV5-1 to TRBJ2-7; 8 nucleotides agree with TRBD2. The CDR3 is 13 residues long. V was clipped by 4 bases and J by 6 bases; unmatched bases: 6. Per the germline V gene, CDR1 is SGHRS and CDR2 is YFSETQ.

The chain uses TRBV12-5 and TRBJ2-7, with a possible D match to TRBD1 (5 bases). The germline V gene has CDR1 LGHNT and CDR2 FRNRAP. With 8 bases removed from V and 3 bases from J, the gap between germline ends came to 11 bases. CDR3 size: 12 residues. CDR3 sequence reads: CASSSRVYEQYF. The CDR3 bases are TGTGCTAGTAGTAGCAGGGTCTACGAGCAGTACTTC.

The chain carries TRBV5-1 and TRBJ2-4, with D possibly matching TRBD1 (5 bases). V was cut by 3 bases and J by 6 bases, with 10 bases left in between. Germline values: CDR1 SGHRS, CDR2 YFSETQ. The CDR3 extends over 13 amino acids. The CDR3 loop is CASSSTDRNIQYF. CDR3 DNA: TGCGCCAGCAGCTCCACAGACAGAAACATTCAGTACTTC.

The chain joins TRBV14 to TRBJ2-5; the match to TRBD1 covers 7 bases. CDR3 length: 16 residues. The trim removed 3 bases at V and 1 base at J, leaving 8 bases unmatched. Germline CDR1 reads SGHDN; CDR2 reads FVKESK. DNA for the CDR3: TGTGCCAGCAGCCAGCCCAATACAGGGGTCCAAGAGACCCAGTACTTC. This sequence encodes CASSQPNTGVQETQYF. Complete variable domain (other parts from reference TRBV14 and TRBJ2-5): EAGVTQFPSHSVIEKGQTVTLRCDPISGHDNLYWYRRVMGKEIKFLLHFVKESKQDESGMPNNRFLAERTGGTYSTLKVQPAELEDSGVYFCASSQPNTGVQETQYFGPGTRLLVL.

V usage is TRBV5-1 and J usage is TRBJ1-1; D remains unclear. Per germline, CDR1 SGHRS and CDR2 YFSETQ. The CDR3 length is 13 residues. Trimming took 0 bases from V and 4 from J, leaving 7 bases between them. The CDR3 region has the DNA TGCGCCAGCAGCTTGGATCCTGGCACTGAAGCTTTCTTT. Translation: CASSLDPGTEAFF.

V is TRBV5-1 and J is TRBJ2-3; D perhaps matches TRBD2 (6 bases). Looked up from germline, CDR1 is SGHRS and CDR2 is YFSETQ. This CDR3 comprises 14 residues. V was trimmed by 4 bases and J by 9 bases, leaving 18 bases between them. This CDR3 reads CASSALADPKTQYF. The CDR3 DNA reads as TGCGCCAGCAGCGCACTAGCAGACCCCAAGACGCAGTATTTT.

This rearrangement joins TRBV5-6 to TRBJ2-7; TRBD1 agrees at 12 bases. The CDR3 loop spans 14 amino acids. Trimming removed 4 bases from V and 7 bases from J; junction bases left unmatched: 6. Germline V gene data show CDR1 as SGHDT and CDR2 as YYEEEE. Here the CDR3 DNA reads TGTGCCAGCAGCCCCGGGACAGGGGGCTTGGAGCAGTACTTC. Amino acids: CASSPGTGGLEQYF.

V gene TRBV18 combines with J gene TRBJ2-3; possibly TRBD2 for D (5 bases). With 2 bases removed from V and 2 bases from J, the gap between germline ends came to 8 bases. CDR1 is KGHSH and CDR2 is LQKENI in the germline V gene. The CDR3 spans 14 residues. The CDR3 sequence: CASSPVDSTDTQYF. Written as DNA, the CDR3 is TGTGCCAGCTCACCAGTGGACTCCACAGATACGCAGTATTTT.

This clone was detected a few times. The chain carries TRBV6-1 and TRBJ2-7; 13 bases agree with TRBD2. V lost 5 bases to trimming and J lost 4 bases; unmatched junction nucleotides: 5. This CDR3 comprises 15 residues. The V gene's germline CDR1 is MNHNS and CDR2 SASEGT. Written as DNA, the CDR3 is TGTGCCAGCAGTTTACCGGGACTAGCGGGATACGAGCAGTACTTC. Translated: CASSLPGLAGYEQYF.

The rearrangement links TRBV7-8 to TRBJ2-7; tentatively, D is TRBD1 (6 bases). V gave up 2 bases and J gave up 6 bases, with 20 bases separating them. Germline CDR1 is SGHVS and CDR2 is FQNEAQ. The CDR3 totals 16 residues. CDR3: CASSLFTHTGPIEQYF. The CDR3 region has the DNA TGTGCCAGCAGCTTATTCACACACACAGGGCCTATCGAGCAGTACTTC.

The chain couples TRBV4-1 to TRBJ2-2, with 15 bases aligning to TRBD2. V trimming: 4 bases; J trimming: 4 bases; junction bases outside the gene matches: 7. The germline CDR1 and CDR2 sequences are MGHRA and YSYEKL. There are 18 residues in the CDR3. The CDR3, as DNA: TGCGCCAGCAGCCTTGGGACTAGCGGGGGGCTCCTCACCGGGGAGCTGTTTTTT. It specifies CASSLGTSGGLLTGELFF.

This clone was found a few times. V usage is TRBV5-1 and J usage is TRBJ1-3; TRBD1 might be the D (5 bases). CDR1 SGHRS and CDR2 YFSETQ come from the germline V gene. Trimming took 0 bases from V and 7 from J, leaving 11 bases between them. The CDR3 contains 14 residues. In nucleotides, the CDR3 is TGCGCCAGCAGCTTGGATGGGCAGGGCAACACCATATATTTT. Translated: CASSLDGQGNTIYF.

The rearrangement links TRBV5-1 to TRBJ1-1, with TRBD1 identical over 8 bases. The germline V gene encodes CDR1 SGHRS and CDR2 YFSETQ. This CDR3 region has 14 residues. Germline trimming cut 3 bases from V and 2 bases from J; bases unmatched to any gene: 3. The DNA of the CDR3 is TGCGCCAGCAGCTCCGGACAGGGTAACACTGAAGCTTTCTTT. Translation: CASSSGQGNTEAFF.